Sequencing of this T cell receptor (beta chain) was carried out in a study of Ad26.COV2.S vaccination and SARS-CoV-2 variants. Looking at the study overall: In the COV1001 trial, the donor was in the Ad26.COV2.S arm.

Measured with immunoSEQ multiplex PCR; TCRdb has only the in-frame clones, and not every one. Here the sample spans hundreds of thousands of clones, roughly nine tenths being singletons. Treatment meaning: roughly 19 received Ad26.COV2.S at low or high dose, single or two shots; about 5 received placebo; per-sample allocation not given. On day 63 after the first injection, vaccine and placebo recipients gave samples. The V end lost 7 bases, the J end lost 5 bases, and 11 bases lay between the germline ends. CDR3 size: 12 residues. Looked up from germline, CDR1 is SNHLY and CDR2 is FYNNEI. This material consisted of peripheral blood, taken in a trial of Ad26.COV2.S vaccine versus placebo. This sequence joins TRBV2 and TRBJ1-2, with D unclear. This TCR came from a person aged 18-65 years who received the Ad26.COV2.S COVID-19 vaccine or a placebo. CDR3 sequence reads: CASTVGRYGYTF. CDR3 sequence (DNA): TGTGCCAGCACAGTGGGCCGGTATGGCTACACCTTC.